The 32 T cell receptor beta chains listed next were all sequenced from one sample in a study of CD8 T cells in ankylosing spondylitis. One entry per CDR3 protein results from TCRdb running MiXCR on the 5' RACE reads. Counted here are under 250,000 distinct CDR3 sequences, roughly 10% occurring once; the ten biggest clones make up less than 3%. Sequencing input: blood, either unsorted or a sorted T cell fraction (not recorded which). The receptors were gathered from a male donor with ankylosing spondylitis or in good health (not recorded which).

Details on this clonotype: The junction and the germline gene differ at one end; a read error may be behind it. The rearrangement links TRBV20-1 to TRBJ2-3, with D uncertain. CDR3 length equals 11 residues. CDR1 DFQATT and CDR2 SNEGSKA come from the germline V gene (reference sequence). This chain's CDR3 is CSVRAQDTQYF. CDR3 coding DNA: TGCAGTGTTAGAGCACAAGATACGCAGTATTTT.

Notes on this clonotype: A read error is possible here, since a much larger clone lies one base away. The CDR3 reads CASSPSRRETQYF. The CDR3 nucleotides are TGTGCCAGCAGCCCCTCAAGAAGGGAGACCCAGTACTTC. This rearrangement joins TRBV5-6 to TRBJ2-5, with D unclear. The CDR3 is made up of 13 amino acids. Germline loops: CDR1 SGHDT, CDR2 YYEEEE. The V and J ends lost 4 bases and 5 bases respectively, with 12 bases between them. Filled out from reference TRBV5-6 and TRBJ2-5, the complete variable domain reads DAGVTQSPTHLIKTRGQQVTLRCSPKSGHDTVSWYQQALGQGPQFIFQYYEEEERQRGNFPDRFSGHQFPNYSSELNVNALLLGDSALYLCASSPSRRETQYFGPGTRLLVL.

This clonotype has ten or more counts. The genes are TRBV20-1 and TRBJ2-3; tentative D call: TRBD1 (6 bases). Per germline, CDR1 DFQATT and CDR2 SNEGSKA (reference sequence). The CDR3 runs to 11 residues. Trimming cost V 3 bases and J 6 bases, with 7 bases left between them. The CDR3 DNA is TGCAGTGCTAGGACAGGCGATACGCAGTATTTT. It codes for CSARTGDTQYF.

This clonotype was recorded at least ten times. The chain couples TRBV6-1 to TRBJ2-3; no clear D gene. Between the trimmed V and J ends, which lost 4 bases and 0 bases, there was a span of 11 bases. Germline V CDR1 and CDR2: MNHNS, SASEGT. The CDR3 runs to 15 residues. CDR3 loop: CASSVGWPSTDTQYF. The CDR3 bases are TGTGCCAGCAGTGTTGGCTGGCCTAGCACAGATACGCAGTATTTT.

This clonotype has a count of ten or more. The chain is built from TRBV10-3 and TRBJ2-7; TRBD1 aligns across 7 bases. The CDR3 sequence is 12 residues long. The V gene end was trimmed by 8 bases and the J gene end by 0 bases; junction bases not matched to a gene: 1. In germline, CDR1 is ENHRY, CDR2 SYGVKD. The CDR3 coding sequence is TGTGCCATCCGGGACAGCTCCTACGAGCAGTACTTC. Translation: CAIRDSSYEQYF.

The table lists this clonotype with many counts. The chain has TRBV21-1 and TRBJ2-7. TRBV21-1 is deemed a pseudogene. This CDR3 region has 14 residues. The CDR3 nucleotides are TGTGCCAGCAGCAAAAGGCACAGCTCCTACGAGCAGTACTTC. This sequence encodes CASSKRHSSYEQYF.

This clonotype was recorded at least ten times. The gene calls are TRBV20-1 and TRBJ2-1; TRBD2 matches at 8 bases. The CDR3 covers 13 residues. The V and J ends lost 3 bases and 6 bases, in that order; junction bases with no gene match: 4. Germline CDR1 DFQATT, CDR2 SNEGSKA (reference sequence). The CDR3 nucleotides are TGCAGTGCTAGGGGGACTAGAGTCAATGAGCAGTTCTTC. This gives the protein CSARGTRVNEQFF.

The table lists this clonotype with a count of one. At one end the junction does not follow the germline gene, possibly because of a read error. The chain links TRBV12-3 or TRBV12-4 to TRBJ2-5; 9 nucleotides align to TRBD2. The CDR3 has 16 amino acids. The CDR3 sequence: CASSSGAGGYQVTQYF. The DNA of the CDR3 is TGTGCCAGCAGCTCTGGAGCGGGGGGATATCAAGTGACCCAGTACTTC.

This clonotype appeared many times. This chain uses TRBV7-2 with TRBJ2-1, with D possibly TRBD1 on 6 matching bases. CDR1 and CDR2 (germline): SGHTA, FQGNSA. Deletions cut 6 bases from V and 15 bases from J, with 27 bases between. The CDR3 covers 15 residues. For the CDR3, the DNA is TGTGCCAGCAGACCGAGTCGAGGGGGTAGCCTGTCTCGGTTCTTC. As protein: CASRPSRGGSLSRFF.

This clonotype was picked up many times. The CDR3 region has the DNA TGTGCCAGCAGCAGCCGGGACAGTAAAACAGATACGCAGTATTTT. It is translated as CASSSRDSKTDTQYF. This sequence joins TRBV21-1 and TRBJ2-3; the table's D gene call, TRBD1, was not cross checked with the DNA. TRBV21-1 is given as a pseudogene. This CDR3 region has 15 residues.

This clonotype was detected ten times or more. The chain recombines TRBV5-1 with TRBJ2-5; no clear D gene. With 4 bases removed from V and 7 bases from J, the gap between germline ends came to 23 bases. From germline, CDR1 is SGHRS and CDR2 YFSETQ. This CDR3 spans 16 amino acids. This chain's CDR3 is CASSGLASKTAATQYF. In DNA, the CDR3 is TGCGCCAGCAGCGGGCTTGCCTCCAAAACGGCGGCGACCCAGTACTTC.

J is TRBJ2-7 and V is TRBV2; D may be TRBD2 (6 bases). Germline CDR1 reads SNHLY; CDR2 reads FYNNEI. V was clipped by 4 bases and J by 6 bases, with 13 bases between them. The CDR3 sequence is 13 residues long. The CDR3 loop reads CASSVGGKGEQYF. CDR3 coding DNA: TGTGCCAGCAGTGTGGGGGGAAAAGGCGAGCAGTACTTC.

This chain joins TRBV7-9 and TRBJ1-1; tentatively, D is TRBD1 (6 bases). In germline, CDR1 is SEHNR, CDR2 FQNEAQ (reference sequence). This CDR3 contains 13 residues. V was clipped by 1 base and J by 7 bases, with 10 bases between them. In DNA form, the CDR3 reads TGTGCCAGCAGCTTAGGCAGGACAGTTGAAGCTTTCTTT. Translated, it gives CASSLGRTVEAFF.

This clonotype was observed many times. This chain uses TRBV29-1 with TRBJ1-4; a possible D gene is TRBD1 (5 bases). Between the trimmed V and J ends, which lost 5 bases and 5 bases, there was a span of 12 bases. CDR1 is SQVTM, CDR2 ANQGSEA, per germline. The CDR3 is 13 residues long. The CDR3 here is CSVQWGQNEKLFF. The CDR3 DNA sequence: TGCAGCGTTCAATGGGGCCAAAATGAAAAACTGTTTTTT.

This clonotype appeared many times. The rearrangement links TRBV5-1 to TRBJ2-2; 7 bases agree with TRBD2. The CDR3 consists of 15 residues. V trimming: 1 base; J trimming: 6 bases; junction bases outside the gene matches: 6. The germline V gene encodes CDR1 SGHRS and CDR2 YFSETQ. The CDR3 protein is CASSLTPGGPGELFF. CDR3 sequence (DNA): TGCGCCAGCAGCTTGACACCGGGAGGTCCCGGGGAGCTGTTTTTT.

The table lists this clonotype with many counts. The chain recombines TRBV6-6 with TRBJ2-7; possibly TRBD2 for D (6 bases). V lost 6 bases and J lost 3, with 9 bases in between. This CDR3 contains 12 residues. CDR1 is MNHNY, CDR2 SVGAGI, per germline (reference sequence). For the CDR3, the DNA is TGTGCCAGCAGAGCGGGCGACTACGAGCAGTACTTC. As protein: CASRAGDYEQYF.

This clonotype has more than one count but fewer than ten. One junction end disagrees with the germline gene, perhaps due to a read error. The J gene is TRBJ2-1, the V gene TRBV20-1; D might be TRBD2 (6 bases). This CDR3 is 15 amino acids long. Germline CDR1 DFQATT, CDR2 SNEGSKA (reference sequence). The CDR3: CCARVPLSGVDEQFF. The CDR3 nucleotides are TGCTGTGCTAGAGTCCCCCTTAGCGGAGTAGATGAGCAGTTCTTC.

The table lists this clonotype with many counts. This chain links TRBV4-1 with TRBJ1-1; the D is unclear. V lost 4 bases, J lost 7 bases, and 16 bases lay in between. Per the germline V gene, CDR1 is MGHRA and CDR2 is YSYEKL. This CDR3 is 14 amino acids long. The CDR3 spells CASSPGRLQVEAFF. CDR3 bases: TGCGCCAGCAGCCCAGGCAGGCTGCAGGTTGAAGCTTTCTTT.

This clonotype has only a few counts. This chain uses TRBV6-1 with TRBJ1-2, with TRBD1 matching 7 bases. With 2 bases clipped from V and 4 bases from J, the junction kept 4 bases outside the gene matches. Germline assignment: CDR1 MNHNS and CDR2 SASEGT. The CDR3 is made up of 14 amino acids. For the CDR3, the DNA is TGTGCCAGCAGTGAATTAGGGGACAGCTATGGCTACACCTTC. Translation gives CASSELGDSYGYTF.

This clonotype was found many times. The rearrangement links TRBV3-1 to TRBJ2-1; 10 bases map to TRBD2. V shed 1 base and J 7 bases; nucleotides not matched to a gene: 10. The CDR3 sequence is 17 residues long. Germline loops: CDR1 LGHDT, CDR2 YNNKEL (reference sequence). As DNA, the CDR3 is TGTGCCAGCAGCCAAGTGCTTGGGACTAGCGCGAAAAATGAGCAGTTCTTC. This sequence encodes CASSQVLGTSAKNEQFF.

In its sample, this clonotype was seen a few times. The J gene is TRBJ1-2, the V gene TRBV12-3 or TRBV12-4, with D hard to call. With 6 bases removed from V and 2 bases from J, the gap between germline ends came to 13 bases. The CDR3 runs to 14 residues. This chain's CDR3 is CASRNSALNYGYTF. The DNA of the CDR3 is TGTGCCAGCAGAAACAGCGCCCTAAACTATGGCTACACCTTC.

This clonotype was seen ten or more times. The chain links TRBV20-1 to TRBJ2-2, with D perhaps matching TRBD2 (5 bases). The germline V gene encodes CDR1 DFQATT and CDR2 SNEGSKA (reference sequence). V lost 0 bases and J lost 1, with 9 bases in between. CDR3 length: 15 amino acids. The CDR3 DNA reads TGCAGTGCTAGAGATAGCGTCAGGAACACCGGGGAGCTGTTTTTT. Translating it yields CSARDSVRNTGELFF.

In this sample, this clonotype turned up many times. The chain links TRBV12-3 or TRBV12-4 to TRBJ1-2; D call uncertain. The CDR3 spans 16 residues. Between the trimmed V and J ends, which lost 0 bases and 6 bases, there was a span of 17 bases. The chain's CDR3 is CASSLALQGGRHGYTF. The CDR3 coding sequence is TGTGCCAGCAGTTTAGCGCTTCAAGGAGGACGCCATGGCTACACCTTC.

This clonotype has a count of ten or more. The V call is TRBV10-3, the J call TRBJ2-3; 7 bases match TRBD2. The CDR3 is made up of 13 amino acids. The germline V gene encodes CDR1 ENHRY and CDR2 SYGVKD. The ends lost 6 bases at V and 4 bases at J; junction bases unmatched: 4. CDR3 DNA sequence: TGTGCCATCAGGGGGGAGGGATCAGATACGCAGTATTTT. This encodes CAIRGEGSDTQYF.

The rearrangement joins TRBV3-1 to TRBJ2-7, with D possibly matching TRBD1 (5 bases). V was pared by 1 base and J by 3 bases, with 7 bases between. In germline, CDR1 is LGHDT, CDR2 YNNKEL (reference sequence). The CDR3 length is 13 residues. As DNA, the CDR3 is TGTGCCAGCAGCCAAGGCAGGGTCTACGAGCAGTACTTC. Translating it yields CASSQGRVYEQYF.

This clonotype has ten or more counts. This chain joins TRBV5-5 and TRBJ1-5; the D is unclear. CDR1 is SGHKS and CDR2 is YYEKEE in the germline V gene (reference sequence). The CDR3 is made up of 15 amino acids. V was shortened by 0 bases and J by 2 bases, with 9 bases between the two germline ends. In DNA, the CDR3 is TGTGCCAGCAGCTTGGAGGTCAGTCGCAATCAGCCCCAGCATTTT. Protein sequence: CASSLEVSRNQPQHF. Looking up the rest from reference TRBV5-5 and TRBJ1-5 gives the full variable domain: DAGVTQSPTHLIKTRGQQVTLRCSPISGHKSVSWYQQVLGQGPQFIFQYYEKEERGRGNFPDRFSARQFPNYSSELNVNALLLGDSALYLCASSLEVSRNQPQHFGDGTRLSIL.

This clonotype was picked up many times. The chain has TRBV5-1 and TRBJ2-3; TRBD1 matches at 8 bases. CDR1 is SGHRS and CDR2 is YFSETQ in the germline V gene. The CDR3 runs 14 residues. With 7 bases clipped from V and 1 base from J, the junction kept 5 bases outside the gene matches. The CDR3 loop reads CASDPGQGTDTQYF. The CDR3, as DNA: TGCGCCAGCGATCCGGGACAGGGCACAGATACGCAGTATTTT.

In regard to this clonotype: Possible read error: a much larger clone is one base away. The chain uses TRBV19 and TRBJ1-1; 9 bases match TRBD1. This CDR3 contains 15 residues. Germline CDR1 reads LNHDA; CDR2 reads SQIVND (reference sequence). CDR3 protein: CDSSPNRGPDTEAFF. CDR3 sequence (DNA): TGTGACAGTAGTCCCAACAGGGGGCCGGACACTGAAGCTTTCTTT.

This clonotype was picked up many times. The chain recombines TRBV3-1 with TRBJ2-7, with 7 positions matching TRBD1. Trimming took 0 bases from V and 2 from J; bases not matched to a gene: 7. Germline loops: CDR1 LGHDT, CDR2 YNNKEL (reference sequence). This CDR3 is 16 amino acids long. The CDR3 loop reads CASSQDGGQGAYEQYF. CDR3 in DNA: TGTGCCAGCAGCCAAGACGGAGGCCAGGGGGCCTACGAGCAGTACTTC.

This clonotype was found many times. V usage is TRBV3-1 and J usage is TRBJ1-2; D is unclear. The length of the CDR3 is 13 residues. The germline CDR1 and CDR2 sequences are LGHDT and YNNKEL (reference sequence). Trimming stripped 0 bases from V and 7 bases from J, with 9 bases between. The CDR3 region is CASSQEGLRGYTF. In DNA form, the CDR3 reads TGTGCCAGCAGCCAAGAAGGCCTTCGTGGCTACACCTTC.

In this sample, this clonotype turned up a few times. The chain recombines TRBV5-4 with TRBJ2-6; D remains unclear. CDR1 and CDR2 (germline): SGHNT, YYREEE (reference sequence). V was shortened by 5 bases and J by 1 base, with 1 base between the two germline ends. The CDR3 is made up of 12 amino acids. The CDR3 region is CASSSGANVLTF. For the CDR3, the DNA is TGTGCCAGCAGTTCTGGGGCCAACGTCCTGACTTTC.

This clonotype was counted ten times or more. This chain uses TRBV20-1 with TRBJ1-4; a weak D match, TRBD1 (6 bases). CDR3 size: 16 residues. With 3 bases removed from V and 4 bases from J, the gap between germline ends came to 18 bases. CDR1 is DFQATT, CDR2 SNEGSKA, per germline (reference sequence). The CDR3, as DNA: TGCAGTGCTAGCAGCTCTGGACAGATCTTTAATGAAAAACTGTTTTTT. Translating gives CSASSSGQIFNEKLFF.